This note documents a single T cell receptor beta chain sequence. The table came from immunoSEQ multiplex PCR; TCRdb's copy has only in-frame clones and leaves some out. Counted here are about 600,000 clones, approximately 97% occurring once; the ten biggest clones make up 0.045% to 0.06%. Deletions cut 0 bases from V and 2 bases from J, with 11 bases between. The germline gives CDR1 SGHTA, CDR2 FQGNSA. This CDR3 contains 15 residues. The sample comes from a study of shared clonotypes between healthy human individuals. The rearrangement uses TRBV7-2 and TRBJ2-7, with D perhaps TRBD2 (6 bases). The TCR sequence derives from a woman aged 25 to 39 in good health. The sequenced sample was naive CD4+ T cells sorted from blood. The subset was: CD45RA+ positively selected. In nucleotides, the CDR3 is TGTGCCAGCAGCTTAGCTGGGCGGGGTACCTACGAGCAGTACTTC. Its translation: CASSLAGRGTYEQYF.